Here is one T cell receptor (beta chain) with its context. The V gene's germline CDR1 is MNHNS and CDR2 SASEGT. Trimming took off 1 base at V and 2 bases at J, with 12 bases between the two ends. The CDR3 has 15 amino acids. Measured with immunoSEQ multiplex PCR; TCRdb has only the in-frame clones, and not every one. The sample lists some 170,000 clones, over 90% occurring once. The data stem from a study of blood T cell repertoires in COVID-19. For the study at large: Samples representing acute and convalescent COVID-19 were sourced from the United States, Italy and Spain.

In Seattle, patients joined the study during active infection and were tracked longitudinally. The source material was peripheral blood. J is TRBJ2-7 and V is TRBV6-1; a weak D match, TRBD1 (5 bases). The TCR originated in an older woman with COVID-19, enrolled during active disease. For the CDR3, the DNA is TGTGCCAGCAGTGAAGTATTAGGGGATCCCTACGAGCAGTACTTC. Encoded protein: CASSEVLGDPYEQYF.